These 18 T cell receptor beta chains share one sample of origin, sequenced in a study of blood T cell repertoires in COVID-19. Using immunoSEQ multiplex PCR, the repertoire was profiled, and TCRdb retains in-frame clones only, with some absent. The table shows around 210,000 clones, with 65% to 90% occurring only once. The specimen sequenced was peripheral blood. Every receptor here comes from a human donor in a cohort sampled during active COVID-19.

The chain is built from TRBV18 and TRBJ1-2; 7 bases are shared with TRBD1. Germline CDR1 KGHSH, CDR2 LQKENI. V gave up 5 bases and J gave up 0 bases; unmatched junction bases: 9. This CDR3 is 16 amino acids long. This CDR3 is CASSRQTGRTNYGYTF. CDR3 DNA sequence: TGTGCCAGCTCAAGGCAGACAGGGCGTACTAACTATGGCTACACCTTC. Full variable domain (remainder filled in from reference TRBV18 and TRBJ1-2): NAGVMQNPRHLVRRRGQEARLRCSPMKGHSHVYWYRQLPEEGLKFMVYLQKENIIDESGMPKERFSAEFPKEGPSILRIQQVVRGDSAAYFCASSRQTGRTNYGYTFGSGTRLTVV.

The chain employs TRBV18 and TRBJ1-5; no firm D call. CDR1 is KGHSH and CDR2 is LQKENI in the germline V gene. The CDR3 totals 14 residues. With 2 bases removed from V and 1 base from J, the gap between germline ends came to 6 bases. The CDR3 loop is CASSPTQSNQPQHF. CDR3 nucleotides: TGTGCCAGCTCACCAACACAAAGCAATCAGCCCCAGCATTTT.

This clone has a single count. The chain employs TRBV28 and TRBJ2-7, with D perhaps TRBD1 (6 bases). The CDR3 is 14 amino acids. Germline V gene sequence: CDR1 MDHEN, CDR2 SYDVKM. Trimming removed 6 bases at V and 1 base at J, with 13 bases between. CDR3 DNA sequence: TGTGCCAGCAGAAAAAGAACAGGGTCCTACGAGCAGTACTTC. Protein sequence: CASRKRTGSYEQYF.

The chain is built from TRBV19 and TRBJ1-4; D is unclear. The germline gives CDR1 LNHDA, CDR2 SQIVND (reference sequence). The CDR3 extends over 15 amino acids. The V gene lost 3 bases and the J gene lost 0 bases, with 8 bases spanning the gap. The CDR3 DNA reads TGTGCCAGTAGTATTAGACGGGCAACTAATGAAAAACTGTTTTTT. Its protein is CASSIRRATNEKLFF.

The chain uses TRBV4-1 and TRBJ2-7; TRBD2 matches 10 bases. Germline-derived CDR1 and CDR2 are MGHRA and YSYEKL. Trimming removed 1 base from V and 3 bases from J; junction bases left unmatched: 3. CDR3 length equals 15 residues. The CDR3 loop reads CASSQGLAGLYEQYF. The CDR3, as DNA: TGCGCCAGCAGCCAAGGACTAGCGGGTCTCTACGAGCAGTACTTC.

The rearrangement links TRBV7-2 to TRBJ2-3; 10 positions match TRBD2. Trimming cost V 0 bases and J 5 bases; bases outside gene matches: 5. This CDR3 spans 16 amino acids. Germline V lookup: CDR1 SGHTA, CDR2 FQGNSA. CDR3 amino acids: CASSLAVAGGGDTQYF. CDR3 DNA sequence: TGTGCCAGCAGCTTAGCGGTAGCGGGAGGTGGAGATACGCAGTATTTT.

The rearrangement joins TRBV30 to TRBJ2-3, with D perhaps TRBD2 (5 bases). Deletions cut 3 bases from V and 3 bases from J, with 10 bases between. This CDR3 has 13 amino acids. The V gene's germline CDR1 is GTSNPN and CDR2 SVGIG (reference sequence). The CDR3 DNA sequence: TGTGCCTGGAGCCCGAGGGCGACAGATACGCAGTATTTT. This sequence encodes CAWSPRATDTQYF.

The chain has TRBV10-1 and TRBJ2-3; 8 positions match TRBD2. J gave up 0 bases and V 3 bases, and 2 bases lay outside the gene matches. Germline V lookup: CDR1 WNHNN, CDR2 SYGVQD (reference sequence). There are 15 residues in the CDR3. This CDR3 reads CASSDLAGSTDTQYF. The CDR3 DNA reads TGCGCCAGCAGTGACTTAGCGGGAAGCACAGATACGCAGTATTTT.

The chain uses TRBV24-1 and TRBJ2-3; 10 positions agree with TRBD1. CDR1 KGHDR and CDR2 SFDVKD come from the germline V gene. Unmatched junction bases numbered 8, after V lost 3 bases and J lost 6 bases. The CDR3 loop spans 16 amino acids. The CDR3 loop is CATSDPGQGIVDTQYF. CDR3 coding DNA: TGTGCCACCAGTGATCCGGGACAGGGGATAGTTGATACGCAGTATTTT.

This clone was seen a handful of times. The J gene is TRBJ2-3, the V gene TRBV4-1, with 7 bases identical to TRBD2. V shed 0 bases and J 1 base; nucleotides not matched to a gene: 4. The germline V gene has CDR1 MGHRA and CDR2 YSYEKL. This CDR3 has 16 amino acids. The CDR3 DNA follows: TGCGCCAGCAGCCAAGAGGAGCGGGGACGCACAGATACGCAGTATTTT. This encodes CASSQEERGRTDTQYF.

V usage is TRBV27 and J usage is TRBJ2-4; 7 bases line up with TRBD1. J was trimmed by 10 bases and V by 2 bases; bases with no gene match: 8. This CDR3 has 14 amino acids. Germline-derived CDR1 and CDR2 are MNHEY and SMNVEV (reference sequence). CDR3 sequence (DNA): TGTGCCAGCAGTTTAAAGAAGGGGGCTATAATTCAGTACTTC. Translated, it gives CASSLKKGAIIQYF.

This chain links TRBV6-5 with TRBJ2-5; 11 bases align to TRBD2. Germline trimming cut 7 bases from V and 7 bases from J; bases unmatched to any gene: 8. The CDR3 is 14 amino acids. Germline CDR1 is MNHEY and CDR2 is SVGAGI. CDR3 sequence reads: CASNQLAGEGTQYF. The CDR3 DNA follows: TGTGCCAGCAACCAACTAGCGGGAGAGGGGACCCAGTACTTC.

The chain carries TRBV28 and TRBJ1-5, with 12 bases matching TRBD1. CDR3 length equals 15 residues. With V trimmed by 5 bases and J by 6 bases, 5 bases remained unmatched. Germline CDR1 reads MDHEN; CDR2 reads SYDVKM. In DNA form, the CDR3 reads TGTGCCAGCAGTGCACCGGGACAGGGGGCTCAGCCCCAGCATTTT. This codes for CASSAPGQGAQPQHF. Looking up the rest from reference TRBV28 and TRBJ1-5 gives the full variable domain: DVKVTQSSRYLVKRTGEKVFLECVQDMDHENMFWYRQDPGLGLRLIYFSYDVKMKEKGDIPEGYSVSREKKERFSLILESASTNQTSMYLCASSAPGQGAQPQHFGDGTRLSIL.

V is TRBV21-1 and J is TRBJ2-1; the table calls TRBD2, which could not be checked here. TRBV21-1 is given as a pseudogene. The CDR3 loop spans 16 amino acids. The CDR3 protein is CASSTSGTSGNNEQFF. Written as DNA, the CDR3 is TGTGCCAGCAGCACCTCAGGGACTAGCGGAAACAATGAGCAGTTCTTC.

The chain couples TRBV19 to TRBJ2-4; no reliable D call. The germline CDR1 and CDR2 sequences are LNHDA and SQIVND (reference sequence). The CDR3 totals 15 residues. Trimming removed 0 bases from V and 4 bases from J, with 10 bases in between. The CDR3 region is CASSIDPYIKNIQYF. The CDR3 bases are TGTGCCAGTAGTATAGATCCCTATATTAAAAACATTCAGTACTTC. Full variable domain (remainder filled in from reference TRBV19 and TRBJ2-4): DGGITQSPKYLFRKEGQNVTLSCEQNLNHDAMYWYRQDPGQGLRLIYYSQIVNDFQKGDIAEGYSVSREKKESFPLTVTSAQKNPTAFYLCASSIDPYIKNIQYFGAGTRLSVL.

V usage is TRBV28 and J usage is TRBJ1-1; 7 positions agree with TRBD1. This CDR3 is built from 12 residues. Trimming removed 8 bases from V and 9 bases from J; junction bases left unmatched: 9. CDR1 and CDR2 (germline): MDHEN, SYDVKM. DNA of the CDR3: TGTGCCAGCCACGGACAGGCGCGAAAAGCTTTCTTT. Amino acids: CASHGQARKAFF.

The genes are TRBV20-1 and TRBJ2-3, with TRBD2 matching over 8 bases. CDR1 DFQATT and CDR2 SNEGSKA come from the germline V gene (reference sequence). The CDR3 runs to 15 residues. With V trimmed by 3 bases and J by 4 bases, 9 bases remained unmatched. CDR3 coding DNA: TGCAGTGCTAGTGGGAGCGGGAGTCTGGCAGATACGCAGTATTTT. Protein product: CSASGSGSLADTQYF.

The rearrangement joins TRBV10-1 to TRBJ2-2; the D gene is possibly TRBD2 (6 bases). CDR1 is WNHNN and CDR2 is SYGVQD in the germline V gene (reference sequence). V lost 3 bases, J lost 7 bases, and 15 bases lay in between. The CDR3 spans 15 residues. CDR3 coding DNA: TGCGCCAGCAGTGATAGTGTGACTAGACGCGGGGAGCTGTTTTTT. Translated, it gives CASSDSVTRRGELFF.